The 5 T cell receptor beta chains presented below share a single source sample, sequenced in a study of monozygotic twins with inflammatory bowel disease. After re-calling the 5' RACE reads, TCRdb lists one entry per CDR3 protein, DNA absent. Listed are 150,000 or so distinct CDR3 sequences; 7.4% falls within the top ten. The material sequenced was blood. The receptors derive from a human donor with ulcerative colitis or Crohn's disease, or a healthy co-twin of an affected twin (not recorded which).

The chain recombines TRBV29-1 with TRBJ1-3; TCRdb's D call, TRBD1, is unchecked because there is no DNA. This CDR3 is built from 13 residues. Germline values: CDR1 SQVTM, CDR2 ANQGSEA. Here the CDR3 reads CSAGTTAGNTIYF.

This sequence joins TRBV19 and TRBJ2-1. CDR1 is LNHDA and CDR2 is SQIVND in the germline V gene (reference sequence). The CDR3 has 15 residues. This CDR3 is CASSIQEISYNEQFF.

J is TRBJ1-2 and V is TRBV6-5; checking the TCRdb D call of TRBD1 is not possible without DNA. This CDR3 region has 14 residues. Germline V gene sequence: CDR1 MNHEY, CDR2 SVGAGI. The CDR3 loop is CASSYSGGGYGYTF.

The chain combines TRBV7-9 with TRBJ1-5; TCRdb's assignment of TRBD1 cannot be checked, as there is no DNA. Germline CDR1 SEHNR, CDR2 FQNEAQ (reference sequence). The CDR3 is 15 amino acids. CDR3: CASSRDGGAHQPQHF.

The chain recombines TRBV20-1 with TRBJ2-4; TCRdb's D call, TRBD2, is unchecked because there is no DNA. This CDR3 comprises 14 residues. Germline V CDR1 and CDR2: DFQATT, SNEGSKA (reference sequence). Here the CDR3 reads CSASGGATKNIQYF.